This T cell receptor beta chain was obtained from a study of Ad26.COV2.S vaccination and SARS-CoV-2 variants (dated by TCRdb to 2020 to 2023). Background on the whole study: Donors in the vaccine arm were drawn from COV1001, a multicentre, randomized, double-blind, placebo-controlled phase I-IIa trial testing Ad26.COV2.S in healthy adults. Investigators remained blinded to trial group allocation during experiments and outcome assessment. The TCR-sequenced set comprised around 30 samples: some 20 Ad26.COV2.S vaccine recipients, 5 placebo recipients and 8 SARS-CoV-2 convalescent individuals. Ad26.COV2.S was given intramuscularly at 5x10^10 or 1x10^11 viral particles, as a single shot or as two shots 56 days apart. Trial participants were randomized into five groups of five: low-dose or high-dose Ad26.COV2.S given once or twice, or placebo on both occasions. The specificity and breadth of SARS-CoV-2-reactive T cell receptors after Ad26.COV2.S vaccination were assessed by TCRbeta repertoire sequencing.

According to the study, the label for this sample's treatment or condition signals: roughly 20 received Ad26.COV2.S at low or high dose, single or two shots; about five received placebo; per-sample allocation not given. For vaccine and placebo recipients, the sequenced repertoires came from samples collected on day 63 after the first injection. Cohort 1b enrolled roughly 25 adults aged 18-55 years at a single site in Boston, USA, between 29 July and 7 August 2020. As a vaccine, Ad26.COV2.S was a replication-incompetent adenovirus type 26 vector that expressed a prefusion-stabilized SARS-CoV-2 spike protein derived from the original Wuhan strain. The immunoSEQ Assay was used to sequence TCRbeta CDR3 regions. After extraction, genomic DNA underwent amplification by bias-controlled multiplex PCR, followed by high-throughput sequencing. Processing in the source paper ran as follows. To quantify the absolute abundance of every unique TCRbeta CDR3 region, sequences were collapsed and filtered. T cell fraction was estimated by normalizing TCRbeta template counts to usable DNA, with usable DNA measured through amplification of reference genes found in all nucleated cells. Repertoire TCRs were annotated as SARS-CoV-2-specific when V gene, CDR3 amino acid sequence and J gene were exactly matched to a known reactive TCR set. MIRA supplied the reference SARS-CoV-2 TCR set, which was filtered for enrichment in COVID-19-positive ImmuneCODE repertoires so that public or cross-reactive TCRs were removed. Using the MIRA antigens, annotated TCRs were further analysed by specific ORF or by position within an ORF. Depth was the summed frequency of annotated unique rearrangements, while breadth was defined as annotated unique rearrangements over total unique productive rearrangements. Two-sided Wilcoxon rank-sum tests were applied when comparing TCR breadth between groups. The clones in this table, taken by TCRdb from immuneACCESS, are in-frame only. Not every clone is retained; where verified, under half of the shortfall comes from an unresolved V gene, and the cause of the rest is unknown. For V, J and clone size, that table is used; D and trimming come from the DNA. Here the sample has about 480,000 clones; roughly 89% occur a single time. The ten largest clones take up 13% of the sample.

With respect to this clone: No antigen is known for it. The input lacks base qualities; no much larger clone sits a single base away.

What the study reported, not specific to this receptor: Higher spike-specific TCR breadth was observed in Ad26.COV2.S recipients than in placebo recipients (P = 0.0014). Non-spike TCR breadth was comparable between vaccine and placebo recipients, consistent with the vaccine containing only spike. The study was not powered for comparison of responses between vaccine doses or regimens. The authors noted that the TCR breadth and depth analyses may have underestimated total T cell responses. After vaccination, spike-specific CD8+ and CD4+ T cell responses were reported to show substantial breadth.

The germline ends are 14 bases apart after V is trimmed by 4 bases and J by 6 bases. In the germline V gene, CDR1 corresponds to SGDLS and CDR2 to YYNGEE. From cysteine to phenylalanine, the CDR3 is 14 amino acids long. Left in the record is the CDR3 DNA by itself, 42 bases read in frame from the first base. The V and J segments used are TRBV9 and TRBJ2-1, with TRBD2 as a weak D call on 6 bases. This TCR was sampled from a person between 18 and 60 years old who received the Ad26.COV2.S COVID-19 vaccine or a placebo. The sequencing here drew on peripheral blood, taken in a trial of Ad26.COV2.S vaccine versus placebo. The nucleotides read TGTGCCAGCAGCATATCCGGGACTGGCAATGAGCAGTTCTTC. Translated, this is CASSISGTGNEQFF. Beyond the CDR3, the reference TRBV9 and TRBJ2-1 genes provide the residues; the full variable domain reads: DSGVTQTPKHLITATGQRVTLRCSPRSGDLSVYWYQQSLDQGLQFLIQYYNGEERAKGNILERFSAQQFPDLHSELNLSSLELGDSALYFCASSISGTGNEQFFGPGTRLTVL.